A single T cell receptor (beta chain) is shown here with its context. The target antigen is unknown. The investigators amplified TCR beta CDR3 regions from RNA transcripts. When the TCR CDR3 underwent first-round RT-PCR, the HTBI primer set was used. One entry per CDR3 protein results from TCRdb running MiXCR on the multiplex PCR reads. The sample carries 530,000 or so distinct CDR3 sequences, 15% to 20% recorded once. The data originate from a study of T cells in Graves' hyperthyroidism and ophthalmopathy. The CDR3 is 19 residues long. Germline CDR1 reads MNHEY; CDR2 reads SVGAGI. V lost 0 bases and J lost 1, with 18 bases in between. Ophthalmopathy patients showed a Clinical Activity Score of at least 3, NOSPECS grade of at least 4 and duration under 3 months. General study points: Most clonotypes expanded in the thyroid (above 0.001) were also present in blood. Stable hyperthyroidism was told apart from ophthalmopathy by a model built on 13 V-J features. Ophthalmopathy prediction by the model preceded onset by a median approximately six months.

V and J are TRBV6-5 and TRBJ1-4; a possible D gene is TRBD1 (5 bases). The TCR comes from a woman under 30 with Graves' ophthalmopathy. The sequenced material came from blood. The CDR3 protein is CASSYSAGTGLGTNEKLFF. The CDR3 DNA is TGTGCCAGCAGTTACTCGGCAGGGACCGGGTTAGGAACTAATGAAAAACTGTTTTTT.